This T cell receptor (beta chain) appears in the sequencing data of a study of post-analysis software for immune sequencing data. Study-level results: The study found significantly lower normalized Chao1 diversity in multiple sclerosis patients than in controls. The authors found that F measure strongly co-clustered same-batch samples. Four or five TRBV segments (TRBV5-6, TRBV5-1 and TRBV20-1 among them) occurred more frequently in patients than in controls.

The CDR3 sequence is 16 residues long. The V end lost 2 bases, the J end lost 0 bases, and 11 bases lay between the germline ends. Germline lookup yields CDR1 SGHRS and CDR2 YFSETQ. This clonotype was found a few times. Its antigen is unidentified. cDNA libraries for TCR beta contained unique molecular identifiers. MiXCR was run by TCRdb on the PCR reads, yielding one entry per CDR3 protein. The data contain roughly 730,000 distinct CDR3 sequences, roughly 27% of them seen just once; the ten biggest clones take up roughly 0.54%. V gene TRBV5-1 combines with J gene TRBJ1-4, with D maybe TRBD1 (6 bases). The source is a girl aged 10 to 17 with multiple sclerosis. The specimen sequenced was blood. The CDR3 DNA reads TGCGCCAGCAGCTTTTACGGACAGACAACTAATGAAAAACTGTTTTTT. Amino acids: CASSFYGQTTNEKLFF.